The clone carrying this TCR beta chain was seen only once. Generated by immunoSEQ multiplex PCR, the TCRdb table keeps only in-frame clones and is missing some. In the table there are roughly 100,000 clones, 80% to 95% of which are singletons. This CDR3 contains 16 residues. V was trimmed by 2 bases and J by 0 bases, leaving 12 bases between them. Germline CDR1 and CDR2: MNHNS and SASEGT. The sample comes from a study of OX40 agonist ivuxolimab in advanced cancers. Autoimmune disease history or systemic immunosuppression was exclusionary. The investigators sampled blood at baseline, at cycle 4 day 1, and at cycle 7 day 1.

The source was CD4+ or CD8+ T cells sorted from blood, collected in a trial of the OX40 agonist ivuxolimab. The sequence was collected from an adult with an advanced solid tumor such as melanoma, head and neck, liver or kidney cancer. V usage is TRBV6-1 and J usage is TRBJ2-3; D ambiguous. CDR3 bases: TGTGCCAGCAGTGAAAGAGTTTTTGGGAGCACAGATACGCAGTATTTT. It is translated as CASSERVFGSTDTQYF.